A single sample gave rise to the 6 T cell receptor beta chains below, sequenced in a study of T cells in Graves' hyperthyroidism and ophthalmopathy. Amplified regions were TCR beta CDR3 sequences from RNA transcripts. A first-round RT-PCR of the TCR CDR3 used the HTBI primer set. TCRdb itself ran the multiplex PCR reads through MiXCR, one entry per CDR3 protein. The sample comprises nearly 600,000 distinct CDR3 sequences, about 15% of which are singletons, and 5% to 7% rests with the top ten. What was sequenced was blood. These receptors were obtained from a woman in her twenties or thirties with Graves' hyperthyroidism that later progressed to Graves' ophthalmopathy.

This clonotype was found a few times. This sequence joins TRBV19 and TRBJ1-5; a weak D match, TRBD1 (5 bases). This CDR3 contains 15 residues. Trimming cost V 5 bases and J 6 bases, with 17 bases left between them. Germline-derived CDR1 and CDR2 are LNHDA and SQIVND (reference sequence). The CDR3 sequence: CASSPRQGNGQPQHF. DNA of the CDR3: TGTGCCAGTAGTCCCCGCCAGGGCAACGGTCAGCCCCAGCATTTT.

The chain carries TRBV3-1 and TRBJ1-1; D unresolved. Trimming took 0 bases from V and 4 from J, leaving 12 bases between them. This CDR3 is built from 15 residues. Germline V gives CDR1 LGHDT, CDR2 YNNKEL (reference sequence). CDR3 DNA sequence: TGTGCCAGCAGCCAAGATACCGGACTTCGCACTGAAGCTTTCTTT. Protein sequence: CASSQDTGLRTEAFF.

In this sample, this clonotype turned up many times. The chain employs TRBV20-1 and TRBJ2-7; D not certain. Germline CDR1 DFQATT, CDR2 SNEGSKA (reference sequence). Between the trimmed V and J ends, which lost 8 bases and 3 bases, there was a span of 11 bases. The CDR3 has 11 residues. DNA of the CDR3: TGCAGTACCATTTGGGGCTACGAGCAGTACTTC. Protein product: CSTIWGYEQYF.

This clonotype was seen repeatedly, ten times or more. V and J are TRBV2 and TRBJ1-2; D gene unclear. Trimming cost V 1 base and J 8 bases, with 11 bases left between them. Germline V gene sequence: CDR1 SNHLY, CDR2 FYNNEI. The CDR3 loop spans 13 amino acids. As DNA, the CDR3 is TGTGCCAGCAGTGAAGAGCACCCTGAGGGCTACACCTTC. This sequence encodes CASSEEHPEGYTF.

This clonotype showed up just a few times. This rearrangement joins TRBV5-4 to TRBJ2-5, with TRBD2 identical over 8 bases. V gave up 10 bases and J gave up 5 bases; unmatched junction bases: 16. The germline V gene encodes CDR1 SGHNT and CDR2 YYREEE (reference sequence). The CDR3 loop spans 15 amino acids. CDR3 in amino acids: CALTSGGRRVETQYF. In DNA, the CDR3 is TGTGCCTTGACTTCGGGGGGGCGTAGGGTGGAGACCCAGTACTTC.

CDR3 coding DNA: TGTGCCAGCAGTTTAGGGGACAGGGTCCCAGATACGCAGTATTTT. Translation gives CASSLGDRVPDTQYF. The chain joins TRBV12-3 or TRBV12-4 to TRBJ2-3; TRBD1 agrees at 9 bases. The CDR3 spans 15 residues. The V and J ends lost 1 base and 4 bases, in that order; junction bases with no gene match: 3.